The 3 T cell receptor beta chains in this list originate from one sample, sequenced in a study of cytomegalovirus exposure and HLA in healthy donors. The assay was immunoSEQ multiplex PCR, and TCRdb's table has in-frame clones only and misses some. In the table there are about 110,000 clones, over 85% of which are singletons. Material: PBMCs. Receptors were obtained from a woman between 18 and 29 years old in good health and CMV-seronegative.

Details on this clone: At one end, the junction sequence differs from germline, possibly due to a read error. The V and J genes are TRBV7-7 and TRBJ2-5; D is perhaps TRBD1 (5 bases). The length of the CDR3 is 13 residues. Germline CDR1 reads SSHAT; CDR2 reads FNYEAQ (reference sequence). CDR3 coding DNA: TGTGCTAGCAGCCGAGACAGACAAGAGACCCAGTACTTC. It yields the protein CASSRDRQETQYF.

J is TRBJ2-1 and V is TRBV6-4; 11 bases map to TRBD2. Trimming took 6 bases from V and 3 from J; bases not matched to a gene: 4. This CDR3 spans 15 amino acids. The germline CDR1 and CDR2 sequences are MRHNA and SNTAGT. CDR3 loop: CASSLTSGVYNEQFF. CDR3 DNA: TGTGCCAGCAGCTTGACTAGCGGGGTCTACAATGAGCAGTTCTTC.

This clone was observed a single time. The V and J genes are TRBV6-4 and TRBJ2-1; 9 bases match TRBD1. V shed 6 bases, J shed 12 bases, and the junction held 9 bases outside the gene matches. The CDR3 is 13 residues long. Germline V CDR1 and CDR2: MRHNA, SNTAGT. Here the CDR3 DNA reads TGTGCCAGCAGCCCAGACAGGGGGTTTGGGCAGTTCTTC. Residues: CASSPDRGFGQFF.